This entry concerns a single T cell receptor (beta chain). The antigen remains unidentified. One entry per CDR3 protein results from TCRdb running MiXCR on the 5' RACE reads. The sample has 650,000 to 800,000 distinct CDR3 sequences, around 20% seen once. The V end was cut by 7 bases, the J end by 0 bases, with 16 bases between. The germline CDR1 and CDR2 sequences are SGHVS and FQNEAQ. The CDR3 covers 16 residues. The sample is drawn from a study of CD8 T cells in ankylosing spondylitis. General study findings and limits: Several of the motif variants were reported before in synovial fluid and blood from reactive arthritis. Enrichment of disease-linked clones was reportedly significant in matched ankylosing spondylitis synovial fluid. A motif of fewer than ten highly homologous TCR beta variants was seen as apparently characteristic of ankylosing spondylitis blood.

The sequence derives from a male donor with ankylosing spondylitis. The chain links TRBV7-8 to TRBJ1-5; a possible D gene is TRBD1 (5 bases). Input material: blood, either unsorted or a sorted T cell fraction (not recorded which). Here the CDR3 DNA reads TGTGCCAGCACCGCAGATCCACAGGATAGCAATCAGCCCCAGCATTTT. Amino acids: CASTADPQDSNQPQHF.